This is a list of T cell receptor beta chains from one sample in a study of long-term antiretroviral therapy in people with HIV. Data came from immunoSEQ multiplex PCR; TCRdb stores just in-frame clones and leaves some out. The data hold some 16,000 clones, with roughly 95% observed a single time. The specimen was unsorted PBMCs, collected more than 10 years after starting antiretroviral therapy. The origin of the receptors is a man aged 30 to 45 with HIV. Each CDR3 is given with its conserved first and last residue. D genes are given only for firm matches. Where a row states a size, it is once, few, many or the class of an expanded clone; other rows omit it.

v_gene	d_gene	abundance	j_gene	CDR3aa	CDR3nt
TRBV7-2	NA	NA	TRBJ1-1	CASSNSWGNTEAFF	TGTGCCAGCAGTAACAGCTGGGGGAACACTGAAGCTTTCTTT
TRBV28	NA	NA	TRBJ2-1	CATTSAGQPSSYNEQFF	TGTGCCACCACTTCCGCGGGACAGCCGAGCTCCTACAATGAGCAGTTCTTC
TRBV9	NA	NA	TRBJ1-1	CASSPRQYQSTEAFF	TGTGCCAGCAGCCCCCGACAGTATCAGAGCACTGAAGCTTTCTTT
TRBV29-1	TRBD2	NA	TRBJ2-2	CSVVAGVTGELFF	TGCAGCGTTGTTGCGGGGGTCACCGGGGAGCTGTTTTTT
TRBV2	TRBD1	NA	TRBJ2-2	CASSAQTGVSTGELFF	TGTGCCAGCAGTGCCCAGACAGGGGTGAGCACCGGGGAGCTGTTTTTT
TRBV19	NA	NA	TRBJ1-2	CASSTRDFGGGYTF	TGTGCCAGTAGCACCAGGGACTTCGGGGGTGGCTACACCTTC
TRBV2	NA	NA	TRBJ2-6	CASTRAVSGANVLTF	TGTGCCAGCACCAGGGCAGTCTCTGGGGCCAACGTCCTGACTTTC
TRBV28	TRBD2	NA	TRBJ2-1	CERYYSGGYYSYNEQFF	TGTGAACGTTATTATAGCGGGGGATACTACTCCTACAATGAGCAGTTCTTC
TRBV5-4	NA	NA	TRBJ1-4	CASSLGSADGEKLFF	TGTGCCAGCAGCTTGGGGAGCGCTGATGGTGAAAAACTGTTTTTT
TRBV28	NA	NA	TRBJ1-2	CASSFIGEGNYGYTF	TGTGCCAGCAGTTTCATCGGCGAGGGCAACTATGGCTACACCTTC
TRBV14	NA	NA	TRBJ2-2	CASSLTEMNTGELFF	TGTGCCAGCAGCCTTACGGAGATGAACACCGGGGAGCTGTTTTTT
TRBV4-2	TRBD1	NA	TRBJ2-2	CASSQDHQGARIGELFF	TGTGCCAGCAGCCAAGATCACCAGGGGGCGCGAATCGGGGAGCTGTTTTTT
TRBV5-5	NA	NA	TRBJ2-5	CASSLGQNQETQYF	TGTGCCAGCAGCTTGGGACAGAACCAAGAGACCCAGTACTTC
TRBV7-2	NA	once	TRBJ1-2	CASSLWDGANYGYTF	TGTGCCAGCAGCTTATGGGACGGAGCTAACTATGGCTACACCTTC
TRBV11-2	NA	once	TRBJ1-5	CASSLQGGNQPQHF	TGTGCCAGCAGCTTGCAGGGTGGTAATCAGCCCCAGCATTTT
TRBV27	NA	NA	TRBJ2-2	CASRDYTGELFF	TGTGCCAGCAGAGACTACACCGGGGAGCTGTTTTTT
TRBV10-3	NA	NA	TRBJ1-2	CAISVVPENYGYTF	TGTGCCATCAGTGTAGTACCAGAGAACTATGGCTACACCTTC
TRBV5-5	NA	NA	TRBJ1-5	CASSLVGRGSNQPQHF	TGTGCCAGCAGCTTGGTCGGGAGAGGGAGCAATCAGCCCCAGCATTTT
TRBV5-1	NA	NA	TRBJ2-7	CASSEGTSKDYEQYF	TGCGCCAGCAGCGAAGGGACCTCTAAGGACTACGAGCAGTACTTC
TRBV18	NA	NA	TRBJ1-6	CASSPISSYNSPLHF	TGTGCCAGCTCACCAATTAGCTCCTATAATTCACCCCTCCACTTT
TRBV5-5	TRBD2	NA	TRBJ2-5	CASSQGLGETQYF	TGTGCCAGCAGCCAGGGACTAGGGGAGACCCAGTACTTC
TRBV2	NA	NA	TRBJ1-5	CASSEVGQGYGQPQHF	TGTGCCAGCAGTGAAGTTGGGCAGGGGTACGGTCAGCCCCAGCATTTT
TRBV6-5	NA	NA	TRBJ2-3	CASSYFGDPTDTQYF	TGTGCCAGCAGTTACTTCGGGGACCCCACAGATACGCAGTATTTT
TRBV7-6	TRBD2	NA	TRBJ2-2	CASSLGSGGNTGELFF	TGTGCCAGCAGCTTAGGGAGCGGGGGGAACACCGGGGAGCTGTTTTTT
TRBV5-1	TRBD2	once	TRBJ2-2	CASSRPSGGATGELFF	TGCGCCAGCAGCCGCCCTAGCGGGGGGGCCACCGGGGAGCTGTTTTTT
TRBV27	NA	NA	TRBJ2-1	CASSFRGLAGSYNEQFF	TGTGCCAGCAGTTTTAGGGGGCTAGCGGGCTCCTACAATGAGCAGTTCTTC
TRBV11-2	NA	NA	TRBJ2-7	CASSARDIYYEQYF	TGTGCCAGCAGCGCCCGGGACATTTATTACGAGCAGTACTTC
TRBV6-6	TRBD1	once	TRBJ1-2	CASSRDRADGYTF	TGTGCCAGCAGCCGGGACAGGGCGGACGGCTACACCTTC
TRBV5-6	TRBD1	NA	TRBJ1-1	CASSVGQGHHTEAFF	TGTGCCAGCAGCGTAGGACAGGGACACCACACTGAAGCTTTCTTT
TRBV27	NA	once	TRBJ2-5	CASSFPKFTGTQYF	TGTGCCAGCAGTTTCCCTAAGTTCACAGGGACCCAGTACTTC
TRBV18	TRBD2	NA	TRBJ2-3	CASSPATSRDTQYF	TGTGCCAGCTCACCAGCGACTAGCAGAGATACGCAGTATTTT
TRBV5-6	NA	NA	TRBJ2-4	CASSRPPLKAQNIQYF	TGTGCCAGCAGCCGGCCCCCGCTAAAGGCCCAAAACATTCAGTACTTC
TRBV6-1	TRBD1	NA	TRBJ2-2	CASPGTGDTGELFF	TGTGCCAGCCCCGGGACAGGGGACACCGGGGAGCTGTTTTTT
TRBV29-1	TRBD1	NA	TRBJ2-2	CSGGQGNTGELFF	TGCAGCGGAGGACAGGGCAACACCGGGGAGCTGTTTTTT
TRBV5-8	NA	NA	TRBJ2-7	CASRGPSSYEQYF	TGTGCCAGCCGGGGGCCGAGCTCCTACGAGCAGTACTTC
TRBV6-1	TRBD1	NA	TRBJ2-7	CASSDRWGGRGLEQYF	TGTGCCAGCAGTGATCGCTGGGGAGGCAGGGGGCTCGAGCAGTACTTC
TRBV27	NA	NA	TRBJ1-5	CASRKAVSNQPQHF	TGTGCCAGCCGAAAGGCTGTTAGCAATCAGCCCCAGCATTTT
TRBV5-6	NA	NA	TRBJ2-5	CASSFVETQYF	TGTGCCAGCAGCTTTGTCGAGACCCAGTACTTC
TRBV15	TRBD1	NA	TRBJ1-4	CATSRDPGGDEKLFF	TGTGCCACCAGCAGAGATCCAGGGGGGGATGAAAAACTGTTTTTT
TRBV5-1	NA	NA	TRBJ1-1	CASSPNPSNTEAFF	TGCGCCAGCAGCCCTAACCCGTCGAACACTGAAGCTTTCTTT
TRBV5-1	TRBD1	NA	TRBJ1-2	CASSLGDRYNGYTF	TGCGCCAGCAGCTTGGGGGACAGGTATAATGGCTACACCTTC
TRBV10-3	NA	NA	TRBJ1-6	CAISDWRRGADSPLHF	TGTGCCATCAGTGACTGGAGGCGGGGCGCGGATTCACCCCTCCACTTT